This T cell receptor (beta chain) was identified during a study of cytomegalovirus exposure and HLA in healthy donors. V gave up 6 bases and J gave up 7 bases, with 24 bases separating them. Germline V CDR1 and CDR2: SNHLY, FYNNEI. The CDR3 runs 17 residues. It was with 60 Vbeta and 13 Jbeta primers that the PCR ran. Data came from immunoSEQ multiplex PCR; TCRdb stores just in-frame clones and leaves some out. The sample includes about 210,000 clones, around 83% of them seen just once. V is TRBV2 and J is TRBJ2-2; D is perhaps TRBD2 (6 bases). This clonotype was obtained from a woman in her forties or fifties in good health and CMV-seropositive. Sample: PBMCs. The CDR3 here is CASSYHPPREFNGELFF. CDR3 coding DNA: TGTGCCAGCAGCTACCACCCCCCCCGGGAGTTTAACGGGGAGCTGTTTTTT.